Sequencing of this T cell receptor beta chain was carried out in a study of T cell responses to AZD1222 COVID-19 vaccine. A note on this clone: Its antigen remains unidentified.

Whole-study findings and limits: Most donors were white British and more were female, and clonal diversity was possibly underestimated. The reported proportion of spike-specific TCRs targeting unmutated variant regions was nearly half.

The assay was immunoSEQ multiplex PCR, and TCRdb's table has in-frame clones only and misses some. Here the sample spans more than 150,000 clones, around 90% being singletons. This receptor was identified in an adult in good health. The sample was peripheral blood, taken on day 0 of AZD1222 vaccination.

The DNA of the CDR3 is TGTGCCAGCAGTGAGACTAGCGGCCTGATCAATGAGCAGTTCTTC. Its translation is CASSETSGLINEQFF. V usage is TRBV6-2 or TRBV6-3 and J usage is TRBJ2-1, with TRBD2 identical over 9 bases. The germline V gene encodes CDR1 MNHEY and CDR2 SVGEGT. CDR3 length equals 15 residues. Trimming removed 5 bases from V and 6 bases from J; junction bases left unmatched: 8.